This TCR beta chain was captured in a study of CD8+ T cells in alopecia areata. The study's findings and limits: Elevated clonality characterized lesional scalp relative to normal scalp, particularly in alopecia totalis/universalis. Unlike in mice, where it was clearer, TCR sharing across patients was less clear, possibly HLA-related.

cDNA serving as the sequencing template came from extracted, reverse transcribed RNA. Measured with immunoSEQ multiplex PCR; TCRdb has only the in-frame clones, and not every one. Singletons are absent from the sample, which has about 110,000 clones. This clone appeared a few times. The antigen remains unidentified. The gene names given are mouse names. The clonotype comes from a C3H/HeJ mouse with alopecia areata. The mice in this strain carry MHC haplotype H2-k. Sequencing input: lesional skin.

The part of the CDR3 DNA that was read is TGTGCCAGCAGTATAGAGACAGGGGGC. As protein: CASSIETGG. In full, the CDR3 is CASSIETGGDYTF. This rearrangement joins TRBV19 to TRBJ1-2; 9 bases fit TRBD1. The read halts 4 residues ahead of the CDR3 end, with the missing end drawn from the germline J gene. This CDR3 contains 13 residues. Germline loops: CDR1 FNHDT, CDR2 SITEND (reference sequence).